These 2 T cell receptor beta chains were sequenced from one sample in a study of metastatic and nonmetastatic thyroid tumors. TCRdb reprocessed the PCR reads using MiXCR. The data hold tens of thousands of clones, with approximately 24% observed a single time. Nobody among the patients had been given any treatment before thyroid surgery. The sequencing input was tumor tissue. All receptors derive from a female donor with papillary thyroid cancer or a benign thyroid nodule (not recorded which). Some clones in this sample may be carry-over from other donors' samples.

The V and J genes are TRBV6-2 or TRBV6-3 and TRBJ2-1; 11 positions agree with TRBD2. V was pared by 8 bases and J by 5 bases, with 8 bases of the junction left unmatched. The CDR3 length is 15 residues. From germline, CDR1 is MNHEY and CDR2 SVGEGT. CDR3: CASRVGLAVHNEQFF. CDR3 sequence (DNA): TGTGCCAGCCGGGTGGGACTAGCGGTCCACAATGAGCAGTTCTTC.

Concerning this clone itself: A much larger clone lies a single base off, so this may be a read error. J is TRBJ2-2 and V is TRBV24-1; 9 bases are shared with TRBD1. J was trimmed by 4 bases and V by 3 bases; bases with no gene match: 2. This CDR3 is 15 amino acids long. Germline V gene lookup returns CDR1 KGHDR and CDR2 SFDVKD. The CDR3 nucleotides read TGTGCCACCAGTGATGGGGACAGGGTCACCGGGGAGCTGTTTTTT. Amino acid sequence: CATSDGDRVTGELFF.